This is a list of T cell receptor beta chains from one sample in a study of read filtering for tumor transcriptome and immune sequencing. TCRdb used MiXCR to reprocess the reads, holding one entry per CDR3 protein. The profile shows 130,000 or so distinct CDR3 sequences, about 12% of them singletons. The sample taken for sequencing was a population of CD138-negative cells sorted from bone marrow. Every receptor here comes from a donor aged 40 or over with multiple myeloma. Both conserved end residues are part of each CDR3. Fields, in order: CDR3 length, J gene, V gene, CDR3 protein.

14 | TRBJ2-2 | TRBV14 | CASSLQTNTGELFF
15 | TRBJ2-7 | TRBV20-1 | CSARAAAGALHEQYF
13 | TRBJ1-1 | TRBV7-9 | CASSIDRASEAFF
17 | TRBJ2-1 | TRBV5-1 | CASSYSLQGARNNEQFF
15 | TRBJ2-1 | TRBV29-1 | CSAYSGTSSRNEQFF
14 | TRBJ2-5 | TRBV5-1 | CASSGGRGVETQYF
14 | TRBJ2-5 | TRBV20-1 | CSARGGRDRETQYF
18 | TRBJ2-5 | TRBV7-9 | CASSSIEVAGGPPETQYF
13 | TRBJ2-1 | TRBV7-6 | CASGETPDNEQFF
15 | TRBJ1-1 | TRBV9 | CASSPLRDENTEAFF
14 | TRBJ2-2 | TRBV11-2 | CASRFSGNTGELFF
15 | TRBJ1-5 | TRBV5-1 | CASSLGGVRNQPQHF
15 | TRBJ2-1 | TRBV5-1 | CASSIAGEFYNEQFF
13 | TRBJ1-2 | TRBV19 | CASSIGGGGGYTF
15 | TRBJ2-1 | TRBV19 | CASLGGRESYNEQFF
17 | TRBJ2-6 | TRBV19 | CASSIAGSYSGASVLTF
12 | TRBJ2-1 | TRBV12-3/TRBV12-4 | CASSSLTGLRFF
13 | TRBJ2-7 | TRBV20-1 | CSAIGLSSYEQYF
14 | TRBJ2-2 | TRBV5-4 | CASSSIQGTGELFF
16 | TRBJ2-1 | TRBV19 | CASSIDLSGSYNEQFF
14 | TRBJ2-7 | TRBV12-3/TRBV12-4 | CASSFLAGFYEQYF
15 | TRBJ2-3 | TRBV30 | CAWSSPSGGVNTQYF
11 | TRBJ1-1 | TRBV19 | CASSIGLEAFF
15 | TRBJ2-5 | TRBV11-2 | CASRPTGGWGETQYF
13 | TRBJ2-3 | TRBV12-3/TRBV12-4 | CASSFSSTDTQYF
15 | TRBJ2-7 | TRBV20-1 | CSASPRVAGVSEQYF